This T cell receptor beta chain comes out of a study of blood T cell repertoires in COVID-19. Study summary: Material from acute and convalescent COVID-19 was sourced from the United States, Italy and Spain. PBMCs, B-cell-depleted T cells, or T cells were the source of the cDNA or gDNA that made up the material.

Participant age was roughly 18 to 90 years, and participants resided in fewer than 25 US areas. Participants reported their clinical history, and cohort assignment relied on those reports. TCRdb keeps only in-frame clones here, not all; method: immunoSEQ multiplex PCR. In the table there are 150,000 to 200,000 clones, approximately 85% of which are singletons. V gave up 6 bases and J gave up 9 bases, with 12 bases separating them. The CDR3 length is 11 residues. Germline CDR1 is MNHEY and CDR2 is SVGAGI. The rearrangement joins TRBV6-5 to TRBJ2-7, with D perhaps matching TRBD1 (6 bases). This TCR was recovered from a woman between 18 and 29 years old who had recovered from COVID-19. The sequenced sample consisted of PBMCs or T cells enriched from blood (not recorded which). The CDR3 sequence: CASSQGSGQYF. The CDR3, as DNA: TGTGCCAGCAGCCAGGGGTCTGGGCAGTACTTC.